This T cell receptor (beta chain) was identified during a study of blood T cell repertoires in COVID-19. Generated by immunoSEQ multiplex PCR, the TCRdb table keeps only in-frame clones and is missing some. The sample has around 200,000 clones, 75% to 90% seen once. V shed 5 bases and J shed 3 bases, with 8 bases lying between them. Germline V gene sequence: CDR1 SGHNT, CDR2 YYREEE (reference sequence). CDR3 length: 12 amino acids. The genes are TRBV5-4 and TRBJ1-1, with TRBD1 as a possible D gene (5 bases). The receptor's source is a man aged 40-50 years who had recovered from COVID-19. The specimen sequenced was PBMCs or T cells enriched from blood (not recorded which). The CDR3 loop is CASRGGDTEAFF. The CDR3 nucleotides are TGTGCCAGCAGGGGAGGGGACACTGAAGCTTTCTTT.